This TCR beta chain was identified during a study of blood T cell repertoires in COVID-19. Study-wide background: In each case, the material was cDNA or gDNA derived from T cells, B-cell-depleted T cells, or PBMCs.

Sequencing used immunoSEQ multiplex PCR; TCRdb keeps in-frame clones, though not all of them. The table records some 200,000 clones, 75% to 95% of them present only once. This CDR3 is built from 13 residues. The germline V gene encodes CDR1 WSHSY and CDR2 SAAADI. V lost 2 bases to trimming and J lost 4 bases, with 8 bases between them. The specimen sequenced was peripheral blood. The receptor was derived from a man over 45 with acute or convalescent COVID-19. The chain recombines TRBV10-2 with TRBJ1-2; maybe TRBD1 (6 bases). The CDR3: CASSETGIYGYTF. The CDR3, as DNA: TGCGCCAGCAGTGAGACAGGGATCTATGGCTACACCTTC.